The rows below give T cell receptor beta chains drawn from one sample of a study of cytomegalovirus exposure and HLA in healthy donors. Data came from immunoSEQ multiplex PCR; TCRdb stores just in-frame clones and leaves some out. The sample lists around 70,000 clones, about 78% seen once, with about 12% in the top ten. Sequenced input: PBMCs. The receptors originated from a woman in her thirties or forties in good health and CMV-seropositive. CDR3s leave out the opening cysteine and the closing phenylalanine or tryptophan. The D gene is left open where the match is weak. Clone size is shown for a subset of rows, as once, few, many or a class of expanded clone.

j_gene: TRBJ1-2
v_gene: TRBV27
abundance: once
d_gene: .
CDR3aa: ASSSRDGGYGYT

j_gene: TRBJ2-3
v_gene: TRBV4-1
abundance: .
d_gene: .
CDR3aa: ASSRGVPYSTDTQY

j_gene: TRBJ1-1
v_gene: TRBV30
abundance: .
d_gene: TRBD1
CDR3aa: AWSGVRGRENTEAF

j_gene: TRBJ1-1
v_gene: TRBV19
abundance: .
d_gene: TRBD1
CDR3aa: ASSVQTGALNTEAF

j_gene: TRBJ2-1
v_gene: TRBV11-2
abundance: .
d_gene: .
CDR3aa: ASSLGAVNEQF

j_gene: TRBJ1-1
v_gene: TRBV5-1
abundance: .
d_gene: TRBD1
CDR3aa: ASSAGGTKGTEAF

j_gene: TRBJ1-1
v_gene: TRBV18
abundance: .
d_gene: .
CDR3aa: ASSSDRQRNTEAF

j_gene: TRBJ2-3
v_gene: TRBV5-1
abundance: .
d_gene: .
CDR3aa: ASSFSDASTDTQY

j_gene: TRBJ1-4
v_gene: TRBV19
abundance: .
d_gene: TRBD1
CDR3aa: ASTAGGQGHEKLF

j_gene: TRBJ1-3
v_gene: TRBV6-5
abundance: few
d_gene: .
CDR3aa: ASSAVGSGNTIY

j_gene: TRBJ2-3
v_gene: TRBV5-1
abundance: .
d_gene: TRBD2
CDR3aa: ASSPRLAGGPTDTQY

j_gene: TRBJ1-1
v_gene: TRBV7-8
abundance: once
d_gene: TRBD1
CDR3aa: ASSTGQGPNTEAF

j_gene: TRBJ2-2
v_gene: TRBV9
abundance: .
d_gene: .
CDR3aa: ASSLHGGNTGELF

j_gene: TRBJ1-1
v_gene: TRBV5-6
abundance: .
d_gene: .
CDR3aa: ASSLGRNLEAF